This paragraph reports one TCR beta chain. This entry is derived from a study of radiotherapy plus CTLA-4 blockade in lung cancer. Germline-derived CDR1 and CDR2 are SEHNR and FQNEAQ (reference sequence). Trimming removed 5 bases from V and 3 bases from J, with 17 bases in between. This CDR3 is built from 15 residues. Method: immunoSEQ multiplex PCR; TCRdb's copy keeps in-frame clones and lacks some. The sample records about 120,000 clones, 90% being singletons. This specimen consisted of peripheral blood, obtained from a patient treated with radiotherapy plus ipilimumab. The sequence derives from a human donor with non-small cell lung cancer that progressed on radiotherapy plus ipilimumab. The rearrangement joins TRBV7-9 to TRBJ2-7; the D gene is possibly TRBD1 (5 bases). The CDR3 is CASSTRTKENYEQYF. The CDR3 DNA reads as TGTGCCAGCAGCACAAGGACAAAGGAGAACTACGAGCAGTACTTC.